The rows below give T cell receptor beta chains drawn from one sample of a study of post-analysis software for immune sequencing data. TCRdb re-called the PCR reads through MiXCR, storing one row per CDR3 protein. The table includes about 760,000 distinct CDR3 sequences, 25% to 30% detected once. Specimen: blood. The receptors were gathered from a girl aged 5 to 17 with multiple sclerosis. CDR3s include the opening cysteine and the closing phenylalanine or tryptophan. D genes are given only for firm matches. Some rows have no size entry. The others give once, few or many, or a class for an expanded clone.

size: many
V: TRBV15
D: .
J: TRBJ2-1
CDR3: CATSRDPHNEQFF
DNA: TGTGCCACCAGCAGAGACCCTCACAATGAGCAGTTCTTC

size: once
V: TRBV14
D: TRBD2
J: TRBJ2-1
CDR3: CASSHRTSGGPSSYNEQFF
DNA: TGTGCCAGCAGCCATCGCACTAGCGGGGGTCCTTCCTCCTACAATGAGCAGTTCTTC

size: .
V: TRBV20-1
D: TRBD2
J: TRBJ2-3
CDR3: CSARRPGLAGGDTQYF
DNA: TGCAGTGCTAGACGACCGGGACTAGCGGGGGGTGATACGCAGTATTTT

size: .
V: TRBV10-3
D: .
J: TRBJ2-3
CDR3: CAISGDPLTDTQYF
DNA: TGTGCCATCAGTGGCGACCCTCTCACAGATACGCAGTATTTT

size: .
V: TRBV20-1
D: TRBD1
J: TRBJ1-4
CDR3: CSASHRGREKLFF
DNA: TGCAGTGCTAGTCACAGGGGACGCGAAAAACTGTTTTTT

size: few
V: TRBV10-2
D: .
J: TRBJ1-5
CDR3: CASSGLDTENNQPQHF
DNA: TGCGCCAGCAGTGGGCTAGACACGGAGAACAATCAGCCCCAGCATTTT

size: many
V: TRBV6-5
D: TRBD2
J: TRBJ2-1
CDR3: CASSYLGLAINEQFF
DNA: TGTGCCAGCAGTTACCTGGGACTAGCGATCAATGAGCAGTTCTTC

size: few
V: TRBV5-1
D: TRBD1
J: TRBJ2-7
CDR3: CASTGTGTGEFYEQYF
DNA: TGCGCCAGCACGGGCACCGGGACAGGGGAGTTCTACGAGCAGTACTTC

size: .
V: TRBV4-3
D: TRBD2
J: TRBJ2-5
CDR3: CASSQVRTSGREQYF
DNA: TGCGCCAGCAGCCAAGTGAGGACTAGCGGGAGGGAGCAGTACTTC

size: few
V: TRBV5-1
D: .
J: TRBJ2-7
CDR3: CASSFNGGPSYEQYF
DNA: TGCGCCAGCAGCTTTAACGGGGGCCCCTCCTACGAGCAGTACTTC